A single sample is the source of the 9 T cell receptor beta chains below, sequenced in a study of blood T cell repertoires in COVID-19. Some clones are missing from TCRdb's copy, which holds only in-frame ones; the method was immunoSEQ multiplex PCR. The data show about 69,000 clones, more than 75% seen once. Material for sequencing was peripheral blood. All receptors derive from a human donor in a cohort sampled during active COVID-19.

The chain links TRBV4-1 to TRBJ2-7; 7 positions agree with TRBD2. The CDR3 consists of 13 residues. V gave up 2 bases and J gave up 6 bases; unmatched junction bases: 4. Germline V gives CDR1 MGHRA, CDR2 YSYEKL. DNA of the CDR3: TGCGCCAGCAGCCAATGGGACTACCGCGAGCAGTACTTC. It translates to CASSQWDYREQYF.

The J gene is TRBJ2-3, the V gene TRBV7-9; D is perhaps TRBD1 (5 bases). This CDR3 is 16 amino acids long. Trimming removed 5 bases at V and 1 base at J, with 16 bases between. The germline V gene encodes CDR1 SEHNR and CDR2 FQNEAQ (reference sequence). In DNA, the CDR3 is TGTGCCAGCAGCCCCCAGGGCCAGGCTGGCACAGATACGCAGTATTTT. Translated, it gives CASSPQGQAGTDTQYF.

V and J are TRBV19 and TRBJ2-7, with 9 bases fitting TRBD1. This CDR3 has 15 amino acids. CDR1 is LNHDA and CDR2 is SQIVND in the germline V gene (reference sequence). V lost 7 bases to trimming and J lost 2 bases; unmatched junction nucleotides: 9. The CDR3 nucleotides read TGTGCCAGTACCCTCACAGGGACAGGGACCTACGAGCAGTACTTC. This encodes CASTLTGTGTYEQYF.

The genes are TRBV2 and TRBJ2-3; 14 bases map to TRBD2. The junction had 2 bases not matched to a gene; V was cut back by 8 bases and J by 1 base. CDR3 length: 15 residues. CDR1 is SNHLY and CDR2 is FYNNEI in the germline V gene. For the CDR3, the DNA is TGTGCCAGCGGGGGACTAGCGGGGGGCACAGATACGCAGTATTTT. This sequence encodes CASGGLAGGTDTQYF.

The V call is TRBV30, the J call TRBJ1-3; TRBD1 might be the D (6 bases). Trimming left V 0 bases short and J 0 bases short, with 18 bases between. CDR3 length equals 18 residues. Looked up from germline, CDR1 is GTSNPN and CDR2 is SVGIG (reference sequence). CDR3 in amino acids: CAWSVEGVKKSSGNTIYF. For the CDR3, the DNA is TGTGCCTGGAGTGTAGAGGGGGTGAAGAAGAGCTCTGGAAACACCATATATTTT. Combining the CDR3 with reference TRBV30 and TRBJ1-3 gives the whole variable domain SQTIHQWPATLVQPVGSPLSLECTVEGTSNPNLYWYRQAAGRGLQLLFYSVGIGQISSEVPQNLSASRPQDRQFILSSKKLLLSDSGFYLCAWSVEGVKKSSGNTIYFGEGSWLTVV.

This clone was observed a single time. The chain links TRBV2 to TRBJ1-4; the D is unclear. Germline lookup yields CDR1 SNHLY and CDR2 FYNNEI. Trimming left V 0 bases short and J 6 bases short, with 11 bases between. CDR3 length: 15 amino acids. The CDR3 loop is CASSEAGGAHEKLFF. CDR3 nucleotide sequence: TGTGCCAGCAGTGAAGCTGGAGGCGCACATGAAAAACTGTTTTTT.

The V and J genes are TRBV13 and TRBJ1-1; maybe TRBD1 (6 bases). Germline CDR1 reads PRHDT; CDR2 reads FYEKMQ (reference sequence). The CDR3 loop spans 13 amino acids. The germline V and J ends were trimmed by 7 bases and 4 bases, with 13 bases remaining between them. The CDR3 reads CASTLRGITEAFF. Here the CDR3 DNA reads TGTGCCAGCACCCTTAGGGGGATCACTGAAGCTTTCTTT. The complete variable domain, with remaining parts taken from reference TRBV13 and TRBJ1-1, reads AAGVIQSPRHLIKEKRETATLKCYPIPRHDTVYWYQQGPGQDPQFLISFYEKMQSDKGSIPDRFSAQQFSDYHSELNMSSLELGDSALYFCASTLRGITEAFFGQGTRLTVV.

In DNA, the CDR3 is TGCGCCAGCAGCTTGGATGGGACTAGGTACAATGAGCAGTTCTTC. Translating gives CASSLDGTRYNEQFF. The gene calls are TRBV5-1 and TRBJ2-1; 8 bases map to TRBD2. The germline V gene encodes CDR1 SGHRS and CDR2 YFSETQ. V shed 0 bases, J shed 4 bases, and the junction held 3 bases outside the gene matches. This CDR3 is 15 amino acids long.

The gene calls are TRBV5-4 and TRBJ1-5; 9 nucleotides line up with TRBD1. The germline gives CDR1 SGHNT, CDR2 YYREEE (reference sequence). The CDR3 is 13 amino acids. With 4 bases clipped from V and 7 bases from J, the junction kept 3 bases outside the gene matches. The CDR3 region has the DNA TGTGCCAGCAGCGGCGGACAGGGGCAGCCCCAGCATTTT. Amino acids: CASSGGQGQPQHF.